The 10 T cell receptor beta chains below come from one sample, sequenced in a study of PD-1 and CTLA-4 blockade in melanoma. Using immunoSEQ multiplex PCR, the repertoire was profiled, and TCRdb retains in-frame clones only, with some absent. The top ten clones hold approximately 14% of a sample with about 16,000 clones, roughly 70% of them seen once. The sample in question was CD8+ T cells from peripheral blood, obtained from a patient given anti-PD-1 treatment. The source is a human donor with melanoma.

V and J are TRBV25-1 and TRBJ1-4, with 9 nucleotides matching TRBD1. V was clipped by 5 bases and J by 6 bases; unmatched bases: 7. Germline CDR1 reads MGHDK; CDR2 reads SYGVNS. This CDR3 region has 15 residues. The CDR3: CASSSWTGADEKLFF. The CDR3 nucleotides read TGTGCCAGCAGTTCCTGGACAGGGGCGGATGAAAAACTGTTTTTT.

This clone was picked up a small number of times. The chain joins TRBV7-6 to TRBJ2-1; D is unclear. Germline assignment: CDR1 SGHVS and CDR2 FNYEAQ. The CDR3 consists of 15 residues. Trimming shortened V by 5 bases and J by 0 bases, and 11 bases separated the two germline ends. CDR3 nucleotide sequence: TGTGCCAGCAGCCCCACCCCGAGCTCCTACAATGAGCAGTTCTTC. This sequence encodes CASSPTPSSYNEQFF. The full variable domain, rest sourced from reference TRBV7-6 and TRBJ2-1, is GAGVSQSPRYKVTKRGQDVALRCDPISGHVSLYWYRQALGQGPEFLTYFNYEAQQDKSGLPNDRFSAERPEGSISTLTIQRTEQRDSAMYRCASSPTPSSYNEQFFGPGTRLTVL.

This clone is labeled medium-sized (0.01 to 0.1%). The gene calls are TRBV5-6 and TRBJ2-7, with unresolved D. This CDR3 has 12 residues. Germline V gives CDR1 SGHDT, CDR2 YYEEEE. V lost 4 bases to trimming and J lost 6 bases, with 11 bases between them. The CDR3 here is CASSRPFSEQYF. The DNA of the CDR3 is TGTGCCAGCAGCCGTCCCTTTTCCGAGCAGTACTTC. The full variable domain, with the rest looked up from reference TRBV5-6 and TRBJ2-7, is DAGVTQSPTHLIKTRGQQVTLRCSPKSGHDTVSWYQQALGQGPQFIFQYYEEEERQRGNFPDRFSGHQFPNYSSELNVNALLLGDSALYLCASSRPFSEQYFGPGTRLTVT.

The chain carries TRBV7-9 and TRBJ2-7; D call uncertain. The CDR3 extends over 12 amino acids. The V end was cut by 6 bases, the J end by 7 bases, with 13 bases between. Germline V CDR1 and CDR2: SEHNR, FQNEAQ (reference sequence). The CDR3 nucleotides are TGTGCCAGCAGTTTGGGCTCTAATGAGCAGTACTTC. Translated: CASSLGSNEQYF.

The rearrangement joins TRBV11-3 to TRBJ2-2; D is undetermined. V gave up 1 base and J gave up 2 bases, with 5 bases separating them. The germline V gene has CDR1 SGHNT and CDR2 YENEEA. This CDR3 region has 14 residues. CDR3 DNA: TGTGCCAGCAGCTTAGCGCGTAACACCGGGGAGCTGTTTTTT. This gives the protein CASSLARNTGELFF. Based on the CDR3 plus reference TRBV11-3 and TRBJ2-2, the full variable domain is EAGVVQSPRYKIIEKKQPVAFWCNPISGHNTLYWYLQNLGQGPELLIRYENEEAVDDSQLPKDRFSAERLKGVDSTLKIQPAELGDSAVYLCASSLARNTGELFFGEGSRLTVL.

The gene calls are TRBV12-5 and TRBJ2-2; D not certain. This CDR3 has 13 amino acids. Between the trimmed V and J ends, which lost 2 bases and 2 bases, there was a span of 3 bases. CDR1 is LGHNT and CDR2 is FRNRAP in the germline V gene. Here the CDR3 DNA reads TGTGCTAGTGGTTTGCAAAACACCGGGGAGCTGTTTTTT. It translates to CASGLQNTGELFF.

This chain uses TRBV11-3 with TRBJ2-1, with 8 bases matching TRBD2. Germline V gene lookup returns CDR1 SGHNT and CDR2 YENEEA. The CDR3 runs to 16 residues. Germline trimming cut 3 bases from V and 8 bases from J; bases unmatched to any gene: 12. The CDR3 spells CASSLGLAGGIDEQFF. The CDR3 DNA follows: TGTGCCAGCAGCTTGGGACTGGCGGGGGGTATCGATGAGCAGTTCTTC.

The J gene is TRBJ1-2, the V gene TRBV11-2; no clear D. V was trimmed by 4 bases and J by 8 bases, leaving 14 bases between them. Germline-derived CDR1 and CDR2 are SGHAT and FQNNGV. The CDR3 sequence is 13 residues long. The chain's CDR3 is CASSSVYSPGYTF. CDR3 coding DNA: TGTGCCAGCAGCTCCGTGTATTCTCCGGGCTACACCTTC.

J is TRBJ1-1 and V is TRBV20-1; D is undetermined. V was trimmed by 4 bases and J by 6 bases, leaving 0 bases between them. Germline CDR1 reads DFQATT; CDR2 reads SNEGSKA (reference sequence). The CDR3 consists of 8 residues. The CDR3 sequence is CSATEAFF. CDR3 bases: TGCAGTGCTACTGAAGCTTTCTTT.

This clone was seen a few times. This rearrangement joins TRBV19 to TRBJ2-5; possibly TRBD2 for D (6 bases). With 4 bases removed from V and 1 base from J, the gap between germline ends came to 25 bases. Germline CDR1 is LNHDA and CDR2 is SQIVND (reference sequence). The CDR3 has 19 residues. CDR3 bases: TGTGCCAGTAGTAGTACGGTCGCGGGGATCGATCCACTCCAAGAGACCCAGTACTTC. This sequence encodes CASSSTVAGIDPLQETQYF.